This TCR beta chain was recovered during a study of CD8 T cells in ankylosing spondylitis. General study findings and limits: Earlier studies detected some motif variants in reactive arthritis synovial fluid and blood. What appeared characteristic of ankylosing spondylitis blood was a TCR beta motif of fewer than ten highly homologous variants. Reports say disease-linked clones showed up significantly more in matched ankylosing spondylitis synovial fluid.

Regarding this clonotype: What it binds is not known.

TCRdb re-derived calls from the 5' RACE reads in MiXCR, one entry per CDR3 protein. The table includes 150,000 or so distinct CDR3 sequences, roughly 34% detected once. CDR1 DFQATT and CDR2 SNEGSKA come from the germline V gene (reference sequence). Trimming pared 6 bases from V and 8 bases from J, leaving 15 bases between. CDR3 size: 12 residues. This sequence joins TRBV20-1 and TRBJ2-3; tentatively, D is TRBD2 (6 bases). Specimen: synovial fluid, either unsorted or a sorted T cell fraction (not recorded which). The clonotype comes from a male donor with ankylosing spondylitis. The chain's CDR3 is CSAQPWGGTQYF. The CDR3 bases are TGCAGTGCCCAGCCCTGGGGAGGTACGCAGTATTTT.